One T cell receptor (beta chain) is described in this entry. Its cognate antigen is unknown. CDR1 is KGHSH and CDR2 is LQKENI in the germline V gene. V was pared by 3 bases and J by 0 bases, with 5 bases between. The CDR3 covers 13 residues. The data belong to a study of T cell responses to AZD1222 COVID-19 vaccine. Study information: Pooling was applied to second doses at about 4 or about 12 weeks. Study-level results: Females made up more of the donors, who were largely white British, and clonal diversity may have come out too low. Seropositive status at baseline applied to only 5 or 6 AZD1222 recipients.

Assay: immunoSEQ multiplex PCR; the TCRdb copy retains only in-frame clones and omits some. Of roughly 140,000 clones listed, more than 75% were seen once; the top ten hold approximately 5%. The clonotype was recovered from an adult in good health. Source: peripheral blood, taken on day 0 of AZD1222 vaccination. The chain couples TRBV18 to TRBJ1-1; D not resolved. CDR3 in DNA: TGTGCCAGCTCACCGTTTATGAACACTGAAGCTTTCTTT. This encodes CASSPFMNTEAFF. Looking up the rest from reference TRBV18 and TRBJ1-1 gives the full variable domain: NAGVMQNPRHLVRRRGQEARLRCSPMKGHSHVYWYRQLPEEGLKFMVYLQKENIIDESGMPKERFSAEFPKEGPSILRIQQVVRGDSAAYFCASSPFMNTEAFFGQGTRLTVV.